This TCR beta chain was captured by sequencing in a study of a mutant IDH1 vaccine in newly diagnosed glioma. Study information: Vaccines were begun 4-6 weeks after radiotherapy alone, or with temozolomide cycles. Therapy received beforehand was radiotherapy, temozolomide, or both, with most patients given both.

Time point meaning: week 35, safety follow-up. One vaccine dose held 300 ug of mutant IDH1 20-mer peptide and came with topical imiquimod. The assay was immunoSEQ multiplex PCR, and TCRdb's table has in-frame clones only and misses some. The sample holds around 45,000 clones, about 88% seen once. The CDR3 length is 12 residues. V was trimmed by 6 bases and J by 6 bases, leaving 10 bases between them. Per germline, CDR1 LNHDA and CDR2 SQIVND (reference sequence). Notes on this clone: The antigen is not known.

The sample consisted of PBMCs, taken from a glioma patient whose treatment included an IDH1 peptide vaccine. The sequence was obtained from a woman in her forties with glioma. The V call is TRBV19, the J call TRBJ2-3, with a tentative D call TRBD2 (6 bases). The CDR3 region has the DNA TGTGCCAGTAGCACTAGCTCTGATACGCAGTATTTT. Translation: CASSTSSDTQYF.